One sample yielded the 28 T cell receptor beta chains listed below, sequenced in a study of blood T cells in healthy people across ages (dated by TCRdb to between 2014 and 2017). The library came from 5' RACE. Sequencing was performed on an Illumina HiSeq 2500. The second PCR ran for roughly 7 to 12 cycles and used a J-beta primer mix along with a sample-barcoded 5' primer. TCRdb cleaned the public reads at Q25 with fastp, built clones with MiXCR and kept in-frame beta chains. Records with the same CDR3 protein are collapsed into one entry carrying the most frequent genes and DNA. The sample table records 500,000 to 550,000 distinct CDR3 sequences; around 24% of these occur just once. The ten most abundant clones make up 8.5% to 9.5% of the sample. The same data also contributed to another study, on T cells of mothers and their children.

The sample was blood. Source of these receptors: a boy aged 5-17 years in good health.

This clonotype was recorded a few times. This sequence joins TRBV9 and TRBJ2-2; no clear D gene. V was cut by 0 bases and J by 7 bases, with 7 bases left in between. The CDR3 totals 13 residues. CDR1 is SGDLS and CDR2 is YYNGEE in the germline V gene. The CDR3 DNA follows: TGTGCCAGCAGCGTAGCGGGTATCGGGGAGCTGTTTTTT. This codes for CASSVAGIGELFF.

V gene TRBV24-1 combines with J gene TRBJ2-1, with D perhaps TRBD2 (5 bases). Germline loops: CDR1 KGHDR, CDR2 SFDVKD. The CDR3 length is 15 residues. V was cut by 6 bases and J by 3 bases, with 14 bases left in between. The CDR3 loop is CATSPSSGVYNEQFF. The CDR3 coding sequence is TGTGCCACCAGTCCTTCCAGCGGAGTCTACAATGAGCAGTTCTTC.

This clonotype has a handful of counts. The chain recombines TRBV28 with TRBJ2-5; the D gene is possibly TRBD1 (6 bases). Trimming took 1 base from V and 1 from J, leaving 13 bases between them. The CDR3 length is 16 residues. Germline V gene sequence: CDR1 MDHEN, CDR2 SYDVKM. CDR3 nucleotide sequence: TGTGCCAGCAGTTTATCAGAGGGGGTCCTCCAAGAGACCCAGTACTTC. Its translation: CASSLSEGVLQETQYF.

This clonotype was seen only a few times. CDR3 in amino acids: CASSLQASADTQYF. CDR3 in DNA: TGTGCCAGCAGTTTACAGGCTTCGGCAGATACGCAGTATTTT. The gene calls are TRBV27 and TRBJ2-3; no clear D. V lost 2 bases, J lost 4 bases, and 10 bases lay in between. The CDR3 sequence is 14 residues long. Per germline, CDR1 MNHEY and CDR2 SMNVEV (reference sequence).

This clonotype was counted between two and nine times. The chain recombines TRBV19 with TRBJ2-3, with D unclear. CDR1 LNHDA and CDR2 SQIVND come from the germline V gene (reference sequence). V was clipped by 4 bases and J by 3 bases, with 5 bases between them. There are 12 residues in the CDR3. For the CDR3, the DNA is TGTGCCAGTAGTAACCCGACAGATACGCAGTATTTT. Amino acids: CASSNPTDTQYF. The entire variable domain, with the rest obtained from reference TRBV19 and TRBJ2-3, is as follows: DGGITQSPKYLFRKEGQNVTLSCEQNLNHDAMYWYRQDPGQGLRLIYYSQIVNDFQKGDIAEGYSVSREKKESFPLTVTSAQKNPTAFYLCASSNPTDTQYFGPGTRLTVL.

This clonotype was seen only a few times. The junction departs from germline at one end; a sequencing error may be responsible. The V and J genes are TRBV28 and TRBJ1-4, with 12 bases aligning to TRBD1. This CDR3 comprises 17 residues. Looked up from germline, CDR1 is MDHEN and CDR2 is SYDVKM. CDR3 DNA sequence: TGTGCCAGCAGTACACGGGACAGGGGGCGCAATAATGAAAAACCGTTTTTT. Encoded protein: CASSTRDRGRNNEKPFF. Variable domain in full (rest from reference TRBV28 and TRBJ1-4): DVKVTQSSRYLVKRTGEKVFLECVQDMDHENMFWYRQDPGLGLRLIYFSYDVKMKEKGDIPEGYSVSREKKERFSLILESASTNQTSMYLCASSTRDRGRNNEKPFFGSGTQLSVL.

This sequence joins TRBV11-2 and TRBJ2-5; TRBD2 agrees at 13 bases. Germline lookup yields CDR1 SGHAT and CDR2 FQNNGV. J gave up 5 bases and V 3 bases, and 21 bases lay outside the gene matches. The CDR3 has 21 amino acids. This CDR3 is CASSLTIRRRTSGGRAETQYF. For the CDR3, the DNA is TGTGCCAGCAGCTTGACAATTCGTAGAAGGACTAGCGGGGGTCGGGCGGAGACCCAGTACTTC.

CDR3 sequence (DNA): TGCGCCAGCAGCCAAGATAGAGGGGGGGATACGCAGTATTTT. Translated, it gives CASSQDRGGDTQYF. The chain combines TRBV4-3 with TRBJ2-3, with D perhaps matching TRBD1 or TRBD2 (6 bases each). V was cut by 0 bases and J by 6 bases, with 10 bases left in between. The CDR3 covers 14 residues. CDR1 is LGHNA, CDR2 YSLEER, per germline.

Remarks on this clonotype: Given a much more abundant clone one base away, this may be a read error. V gene TRBV29-1 combines with J gene TRBJ2-4, with D possibly being TRBD1 or TRBD2 (7 bases each). Trimming pared 6 bases from V and 9 bases from J, leaving 24 bases between. The germline V gene encodes CDR1 SQVTM and CDR2 ANQGSEA. There are 15 residues in the CDR3. The CDR3 DNA sequence: TGCAGCGTAAAAAGGGGGGACAGCGGGGTGAGCATTCAGTACTTC. Its translation: CSVKRGDSGVSIQYF.

V usage is TRBV12-3 or TRBV12-4 and J usage is TRBJ2-5; the match to TRBD2 covers 15 bases. The DNA end is more similar to TRBJ2-7, so the J call may be wrong. The CDR3 covers 17 residues. The CDR3 DNA is TGTGCCAGCAGCACTACTGGGACTAGCGGGGGGATATACGAGCAGTACTTC. Translating gives CASSTTGTSGGIYEQYF.

This clonotype showed up just a few times. This rearrangement joins TRBV7-9 to TRBJ2-1; no reliable D call. CDR3 size: 17 residues. V was trimmed by 5 bases and J by 7 bases, leaving 24 bases between them. Germline CDR1 and CDR2: SEHNR and FQNEAQ (reference sequence). The CDR3 spells CASSPSPTQIVRNEQFF. DNA of the CDR3: TGTGCCAGCAGCCCATCTCCGACCCAAATCGTTAGGAATGAGCAGTTCTTC.

This chain links TRBV7-2 with TRBJ1-1; TRBD1 matches 9 bases. Losses at the gene ends were 2 bases for V and 5 bases for J; bases not matched to a gene: 12. Germline values: CDR1 SGHTA, CDR2 FQGNSA. CDR3 size: 17 residues. CDR3 nucleotides: TGTGCCAGCAGCTTACTACAGGGGGCGCAGACAGATACTGAAGCTTTCTTT. Residues: CASSLLQGAQTDTEAFF. Supplemented by reference TRBV7-2 and TRBJ1-1, the full variable domain reads GAGVSQSPSNKVTEKGKDVELRCDPISGHTALYWYRQSLGQGLEFLIYFQGNSAPDKSGLPSDRFSAERTGGSVSTLTIQRTQQEDSAVYLCASSLLQGAQTDTEAFFGQGTRLTVV.

V and J are TRBV28 and TRBJ1-4; TRBD1 might be the D (6 bases). Trimming took off 7 bases at V and 4 bases at J, with 16 bases between the two ends. Germline V CDR1 and CDR2: MDHEN, SYDVKM. The CDR3 consists of 15 residues. The CDR3 spells CASTDGGRINEKLFF. For the CDR3, the DNA is TGTGCCAGCACCGATGGGGGCAGAATTAATGAAAAACTGTTTTTT.

The gene calls are TRBV7-2 and TRBJ2-1, with 11 bases lining up with TRBD1. V was pared by 8 bases and J by 7 bases, with 7 bases of the junction left unmatched. In germline, CDR1 is SGHTA, CDR2 FQGNSA. The CDR3 runs 14 residues. The CDR3 sequence: CASQGQGAGNEQFF. The CDR3 DNA follows: TGTGCCAGCCAAGGACAGGGGGCAGGAAATGAGCAGTTCTTC. Based on the CDR3 plus reference TRBV7-2 and TRBJ2-1, the full variable domain is GAGVSQSPSNKVTEKGKDVELRCDPISGHTALYWYRQSLGQGLEFLIYFQGNSAPDKSGLPSDRFSAERTGGSVSTLTIQRTQQEDSAVYLCASQGQGAGNEQFFGPGTRLTVL.

The gene calls are TRBV11-2 and TRBJ2-5, with 8 bases matching TRBD1. The CDR3 is 18 residues long. CDR1 is SGHAT and CDR2 is FQNNGV in the germline V gene. J was trimmed by 2 bases and V by 3 bases; bases with no gene match: 14. The CDR3 sequence: CASSFRHPQGGLQETQYF. The CDR3 nucleotides read TGTGCCAGCAGCTTTAGACACCCACAGGGGGGCTTACAAGAGACCCAGTACTTC.

This clonotype was counted a few times. This rearrangement joins TRBV14 to TRBJ2-1; TRBD1 matches 8 bases. V dropped 0 bases and J dropped 4; count of bases not matched to a gene: 8. Germline V CDR1 and CDR2: SGHDN, FVKESK. This CDR3 is 17 amino acids long. DNA for the CDR3: TGTGCCAGCAGCCAAGATCAGGGACAGGACATTTACAATGAGCAGTTCTTC. This sequence encodes CASSQDQGQDIYNEQFF.

The rearrangement uses TRBV5-1 and TRBJ2-5, with TRBD2 matching over 8 bases. Germline V CDR1 and CDR2: SGHRS, YFSETQ. The CDR3 spans 14 residues. Trimming took 7 bases from V and 6 from J; bases not matched to a gene: 11. The CDR3 region has the DNA TGCGCCAGCGGCCGGACGGGAGGGGTAAAGACCCAGTACTTC. This gives the protein CASGRTGGVKTQYF.

J is TRBJ2-6 and V is TRBV7-9, with TRBD1 identical over 10 bases. The CDR3 spans 20 residues. The germline V gene has CDR1 SEHNR and CDR2 FQNEAQ (reference sequence). Unmatched junction bases numbered 11, after V lost 3 bases and J lost 0 bases. CDR3 DNA sequence: TGTGCCAGCAGCTTGGCGCTAAAGACAGGGGGCTCCTCTGGGGCCAACGTCCTGACTTTC. Translation gives CASSLALKTGGSSGANVLTF.

The gene calls are TRBV7-2 and TRBJ2-5; D is possibly TRBD2 (6 bases). V was pared by 5 bases and J by 2 bases, with 12 bases between. Germline V gives CDR1 SGHTA, CDR2 FQGNSA. The CDR3 loop spans 14 amino acids. The DNA of the CDR3 is TGTGCCAGCAGCGGGAGGACTAATCAAGAGACCCAGTACTTC. Translated, it gives CASSGRTNQETQYF.

Notes on this clonotype: The junction and the germline gene differ at one end; a read error may be behind it. The V gene is TRBV29-1, the J gene TRBJ2-7; 7 positions agree with TRBD1. The CDR3 is 13 amino acids. The germline V gene has CDR1 SQVTM and CDR2 ANQGSEA. DNA for the CDR3: TGCAGCGCTGAAGGACAGGACTCCTACGAGCAGTACTTC. Protein sequence: CSAEGQDSYEQYF.

The count of this clonotype is one. The chain recombines TRBV6-1 with TRBJ2-4, with no clear D. CDR3 length: 11 residues. Germline CDR1 reads MNHNS; CDR2 reads SASEGT. V shed 11 bases and J shed 7 bases, with 12 bases lying between them. In DNA form, the CDR3 reads TGTGCCGTCGATGGAGCCAACATTCAGTACTTC. Amino acid sequence: CAVDGANIQYF.

This chain links TRBV5-5 with TRBJ1-4; no definite D call. Trimming removed 7 bases from V and 8 bases from J, with 12 bases in between. CDR1 and CDR2 from the germline V gene are SGHKS and YYEKEE (reference sequence). The CDR3 runs 12 residues. The CDR3 sequence: CASVGGDEKLFF. The CDR3 DNA reads as TGTGCCAGCGTTGGCGGAGACGAAAAACTGTTTTTT.

The chain links TRBV20-1 to TRBJ2-5; D unresolved. The last part of the DNA fits TRBJ2-7 better; the J call may be wrong. CDR3 size: 15 residues. CDR1 is DFQATT, CDR2 SNEGSKA, per germline (reference sequence). In nucleotides, the CDR3 is TGCAGTGCTAGCTTTGTAAGTGCCTTTTCCTACGAGCAGTACTTC. Its translation is CSASFVSAFSYEQYF.

This clonotype was counted between two and nine times. J is TRBJ1-2 and V is TRBV9; the D gene is possibly TRBD1 (6 bases). The V and J ends lost 4 bases and 7 bases respectively, with 14 bases between them. CDR1 SGDLS and CDR2 YYNGEE come from the germline V gene. This CDR3 is 13 amino acids long. CDR3 amino acids: CASSPTGNSGYTF. The CDR3 coding sequence is TGTGCCAGCAGCCCAACAGGGAATAGTGGCTACACCTTC.

The chain employs TRBV12-3 or TRBV12-4 and TRBJ1-5; D gene ambiguous. Trimming pared 6 bases from V and 0 bases from J, leaving 9 bases between. This CDR3 region has 14 residues. CDR3 nucleotides: TGTGCCAGCAGACCCGACGCTAGCAATCAGCCCCAGCATTTT. It translates to CASRPDASNQPQHF.

J is TRBJ1-1 and V is TRBV10-3, with D unresolved. The CDR3 consists of 13 residues. V was trimmed by 2 bases and J by 9 bases, leaving 13 bases between them. Germline values: CDR1 ENHRY, CDR2 SYGVKD. In nucleotides, the CDR3 is TGTGCCATCAGTGAGCCTGGAGGGTTGCAAGCTTTCTTT. Translating it yields CAISEPGGLQAFF.

This clonotype was seen more than once but under ten times. This sequence joins TRBV28 and TRBJ2-1; TRBD2 matches 11 bases. CDR1 MDHEN and CDR2 SYDVKM come from the germline V gene. This CDR3 is 18 amino acids long. With V trimmed by 5 bases and J by 2 bases, 11 bases remained unmatched. The CDR3 DNA reads TGTGCCAGCAGTAACCCTAGCGGGAGGACCCCCCCCTACAATGAGCAGTTCTTC. Translated: CASSNPSGRTPPYNEQFF. Full variable domain (remainder filled in from reference TRBV28 and TRBJ2-1): DVKVTQSSRYLVKRTGEKVFLECVQDMDHENMFWYRQDPGLGLRLIYFSYDVKMKEKGDIPEGYSVSREKKERFSLILESASTNQTSMYLCASSNPSGRTPPYNEQFFGPGTRLTVL.

This chain connects TRBV20-1 to TRBJ2-3, with D hard to call. Deletions cut 6 bases from V and 4 bases from J, with 20 bases between. CDR1 DFQATT and CDR2 SNEGSKA come from the germline V gene (reference sequence). CDR3 length equals 15 residues. CDR3 coding DNA: TGCAGTGCACCCCGGTTAGACCCGAGCCCAGATACGCAGTATTTT. It encodes CSAPRLDPSPDTQYF.